Following are 21 T cell receptor beta chains from one sample sequenced in a study of blood T cell repertoires in COVID-19. Sequencing was performed with immunoSEQ multiplex PCR; in TCRdb, only in-frame clones are kept and a portion is missing. Of about 140,000 clones in the sample, more than 75% are singletons; the top ten hold under 2.5%. Sequencing input: peripheral blood. These receptors all come from a man aged 50 to 59 with active COVID-19.

CDR3 DNA: TGTGCCAGCAGCTCCGGACTAGCAGCCTACGAGCAGTACTTC. It is translated as CASSSGLAAYEQYF. V is TRBV7-2 and J is TRBJ2-7, with TRBD2 identical over 8 bases. The CDR3 covers 14 residues. Germline V gives CDR1 SGHTA, CDR2 FQGNSA. Unmatched junction bases numbered 4, after V lost 4 bases and J lost 2 bases.

This clone appeared a single time. The rearrangement links TRBV7-9 to TRBJ2-7, with 9 positions matching TRBD1. V was clipped by 6 bases and J by 6 bases; unmatched bases: 6. Germline V gene lookup returns CDR1 SEHNR and CDR2 FQNEAQ (reference sequence). The CDR3 extends over 13 amino acids. CDR3 amino acids: CASSTGTGSEQYF. The CDR3, as DNA: TGTGCCAGCAGTACCGGGACAGGGAGCGAGCAGTACTTC. Supplemented by reference TRBV7-9 and TRBJ2-7, the full variable domain reads DTGVSQNPRHKITKRGQNVTFRCDPISEHNRLYWYRQTLGQGPEFLTYFQNEAQLEKSRLLSDRFSAERPKGSFSTLEIQRTEQGDSAMYLCASSTGTGSEQYFGPGTRLTVT.

The V and J genes are TRBV19 and TRBJ2-7; D not certain. The CDR3 length is 13 residues. Germline V CDR1 and CDR2: LNHDA, SQIVND (reference sequence). Trimming stripped 3 bases from V and 1 base from J, with 7 bases between. The CDR3 coding sequence is TGTGCCAGTAGTATCTCCCGGTCCTACGAGCAGTACTTC. Its translation: CASSISRSYEQYF.

The chain joins TRBV7-2 to TRBJ2-7; the match to TRBD1 covers 12 bases. The CDR3 has 14 residues. Per germline, CDR1 SGHTA and CDR2 FQGNSA. The V segment lost 5 bases and the J segment 7 bases; nucleotides outside the gene matches: 6. CDR3 loop: CASSPWDRGREQYF. CDR3 coding DNA: TGTGCCAGCAGCCCCTGGGACAGGGGGCGGGAGCAGTACTTC. Using reference TRBV7-2 and TRBJ2-7 for the parts outside the CDR3, the full variable domain is GAGVSQSPSNKVTEKGKDVELRCDPISGHTALYWYRQSLGQGLEFLIYFQGNSAPDKSGLPSDRFSAERTGGSVSTLTIQRTQQEDSAVYLCASSPWDRGREQYFGPGTRLTVT.

This clone was seen a single time. The chain links TRBV20-1 to TRBJ1-1, with TRBD1 as a possible D gene (6 bases). CDR1 is DFQATT, CDR2 SNEGSKA, per germline (reference sequence). This CDR3 spans 11 amino acids. V dropped 6 bases and J dropped 4 bases, with 9 bases sitting between them. As DNA, the CDR3 is TGCAGTGCCCGGACAGCCACTGAAGCTTTCTTT. This sequence encodes CSARTATEAFF.

A single count supports this clone. The chain is built from TRBV10-3 and TRBJ2-3; D not certain. The CDR3 is 17 residues long. Germline CDR1 reads ENHRY; CDR2 reads SYGVKD. V lost 6 bases to trimming and J lost 0 bases, with 19 bases between them. The CDR3 nucleotides read TGTGCCATCAGGAAAAGTTACACGTCCTCTAGCACAGATACGCAGTATTTT. Translation gives CAIRKSYTSSSTDTQYF.

CDR3 loop: CASSYSSMAGNEQYF. The DNA for the CDR3 is TGTGCCAGCAGTTACTCGAGCATGGCGGGAAACGAGCAGTACTTC. This chain links TRBV6-5 with TRBJ2-7; maybe TRBD2 (6 bases). CDR3 length equals 15 residues. Trimming took 0 bases from V and 5 from J, leaving 14 bases between them. Germline CDR1 is MNHEY and CDR2 is SVGAGI.

This sequence joins TRBV6-2 or TRBV6-3 and TRBJ1-5; possible D gene TRBD1, 5 bases. The CDR3 covers 15 residues. Trimming shortened V by 5 bases and J by 0 bases, and 11 bases separated the two germline ends. Germline values: CDR1 MNHEY, CDR2 SVGEGT. The DNA of the CDR3 is TGTGCCAGCAGTCCCCAGGGAAATAGCAATCAGCCCCAGCATTTT. Protein: CASSPQGNSNQPQHF.

The chain's CDR3 is CASSPGYSAFF. The CDR3 bases are TGTGCCAGCAGTCCAGGGTATTCAGCTTTCTTT. The chain links TRBV2 to TRBJ1-1; tentative D call: TRBD1 (5 bases). The CDR3 covers 11 residues. Deletions cut 5 bases from V and 10 bases from J, with 11 bases between. The germline V gene encodes CDR1 SNHLY and CDR2 FYNNEI. Full variable domain (remainder filled in from reference TRBV2 and TRBJ1-1): EPEVTQTPSHQVTQMGQEVILRCVPISNHLYFYWYRQILGQKVEFLVSFYNNEISEKSEIFDDQFSVERPDGSNFTLKIRSTKLEDSAMYFCASSPGYSAFFGQGTRLTVV.

This chain joins TRBV7-8 and TRBJ1-2; no clear D. The CDR3 covers 15 residues. Germline CDR1 reads SGHVS; CDR2 reads FQNEAQ. Trimming removed 5 bases from V and 3 bases from J, with 16 bases in between. CDR3 in amino acids: CASSSGRITYYGYTF. Here the CDR3 DNA reads TGTGCCAGCAGCAGCGGACGGATAACTTACTATGGCTACACCTTC. Full variable domain (rest looked up from reference TRBV7-8 and TRBJ1-2): GAGVSQSPRYKVAKRGQDVALRCDPISGHVSLFWYQQALGQGPEFLTYFQNEAQLDKSGLPSDRFFAERPEGSVSTLKIQRTQQEDSAVYLCASSSGRITYYGYTFGSGTRLTVV.

The J gene is TRBJ2-2, the V gene TRBV25-1, with D possibly TRBD2 on 7 matching bases. The V and J ends lost 3 bases and 6 bases respectively, with 14 bases between them. The germline gives CDR1 MGHDK, CDR2 SYGVNS. The CDR3 is 15 amino acids. Written as DNA, the CDR3 is TGTGCCAGCAGTGAGCCCGGGGGGACACCCGGGGAGCTGTTTTTT. It encodes CASSEPGGTPGELFF.

V and J are TRBV5-4 and TRBJ2-1; 7 bases align to TRBD2. The CDR3 loop spans 14 amino acids. In germline, CDR1 is SGHNT, CDR2 YYREEE (reference sequence). Trimming cost V 2 bases and J 7 bases; bases outside gene matches: 6. The CDR3 spells CASSFHTGRNEQFF. The CDR3 DNA is TGTGCCAGCAGCTTCCATACCGGGAGGAATGAGCAGTTCTTC.

V gene TRBV2 combines with J gene TRBJ2-4; D is possibly TRBD1 (5 bases). The CDR3 consists of 14 residues. Looked up from germline, CDR1 is SNHLY and CDR2 is FYNNEI. V lost 4 bases and J lost 6, with 13 bases in between. This CDR3 reads CASSVDSPSNIQYF. As DNA, the CDR3 is TGTGCCAGCAGTGTTGACAGCCCGTCAAACATTCAGTACTTC.

The rearrangement joins TRBV7-9 to TRBJ2-7; D perhaps matches TRBD1 (5 bases). This CDR3 spans 14 amino acids. Germline loops: CDR1 SEHNR, CDR2 FQNEAQ (reference sequence). The germline V and J ends were trimmed by 6 bases and 5 bases, with 17 bases remaining between them. The CDR3: CASSSAGNWDEQYF. The CDR3 DNA sequence: TGTGCCAGCAGTTCTGCAGGGAATTGGGACGAGCAGTACTTC.

The CDR3 DNA reads as TGTGCCAGCAGCGTGGGACAGGGGGGTGGCTACACCTTC. It encodes CASSVGQGGGYTF. The rearrangement links TRBV9 to TRBJ1-2; 11 positions match TRBD1. From germline, CDR1 is SGDLS and CDR2 YYNGEE. V gave up 2 bases and J gave up 7 bases; unmatched junction bases: 1. The CDR3 covers 13 residues.

This chain joins TRBV3-1 (or the pseudogene TRBV3-2) and TRBJ1-3, with D unclear. Germline CDR1 is LGHDT and CDR2 is YNNKEL (reference sequence). This CDR3 contains 16 residues. V was trimmed by 3 bases and J by 1 base, leaving 13 bases between them. CDR3 sequence reads: CASSQRTPRSGNTIYF. CDR3 DNA sequence: TGTGCCAGCAGCCAGAGAACGCCCCGATCTGGAAACACCATATATTTT.

This clone occurred once. This chain links TRBV5-1 with TRBJ1-5; TRBD1 matches at 7 bases. The V segment lost 4 bases and the J segment 7 bases; nucleotides outside the gene matches: 5. CDR3 size: 13 residues. Germline V CDR1 and CDR2: SGHRS, YFSETQ. CDR3 DNA sequence: TGCGCCAGCAGCGAAGGGGGCGGGCAGCCCCAGCATTTT. Translation: CASSEGGGQPQHF.

This chain links TRBV18 with TRBJ1-1; possible D gene TRBD1, 6 bases. Germline loops: CDR1 KGHSH, CDR2 LQKENI. V was cut by 2 bases and J by 10 bases, with 14 bases left in between. This CDR3 contains 13 residues. CDR3 in amino acids: CASSPAGDGVAFF. The CDR3 bases are TGTGCCAGCTCACCAGCAGGGGACGGGGTAGCTTTCTTT. Full variable domain (outside the CDR3, taken from reference TRBV18 and TRBJ1-1): NAGVMQNPRHLVRRRGQEARLRCSPMKGHSHVYWYRQLPEEGLKFMVYLQKENIIDESGMPKERFSAEFPKEGPSILRIQQVVRGDSAAYFCASSPAGDGVAFFGQGTRLTVV.

The chain links TRBV6-5 to TRBJ1-5; D gene ambiguous. Germline V CDR1 and CDR2: MNHEY, SVGAGI. V lost 6 bases and J lost 6, with 15 bases in between. This CDR3 has 14 residues. In DNA, the CDR3 is TGTGCCAGCAGCCCGACTGCCTCGGGTCAGCCCCAGCATTTT. This translates into CASSPTASGQPQHF.

The J gene is TRBJ2-3, the V gene TRBV7-6, with TRBD2 identical over 8 bases. Trimming removed 1 base from V and 3 bases from J; junction bases left unmatched: 6. The CDR3 loop spans 16 amino acids. Germline lookup yields CDR1 SGHVS and CDR2 FNYEAQ. The CDR3 loop is CASSLVGLAGTDTQYF. Here the CDR3 DNA reads TGTGCCAGCAGCTTAGTCGGACTAGCAGGGACAGATACGCAGTATTTT.

The chain is built from TRBV6-2 or TRBV6-3 and TRBJ1-1; no clear D. V was pared by 6 bases and J by 4 bases, with 12 bases between. CDR1 and CDR2 from the germline V gene are MNHEY and SVGEGT. The length of the CDR3 is 13 residues. The CDR3 region is CASSPAGGTEAFF. In nucleotides, the CDR3 is TGTGCCAGCAGCCCCGCGGGAGGCACTGAAGCTTTCTTT.